What follows are 19 T cell receptor beta chains derived from one specimen sequenced in a study of monozygotic twins with inflammatory bowel disease. TCRdb reprocessed the 5' RACE reads, with one entry per CDR3 protein and no DNA. This sample's table reports under 150,000 distinct CDR3 sequences. Input material: blood. Source of these receptors: a human donor with ulcerative colitis or Crohn's disease, or a healthy co-twin of an affected twin (not recorded which).

The chain combines TRBV6-1 with TRBJ1-5. The germline CDR1 and CDR2 sequences are MNHNS and SASEGT. CDR3 length: 14 amino acids. CDR3 loop: CASSDIAGNQPQHF.

V and J are TRBV6-6 and TRBJ2-7; TCRdb outputs TRBD2, but without DNA this stays unchecked. Germline CDR1 reads MNHNY; CDR2 reads SVGAGI (reference sequence). The length of the CDR3 is 13 residues. CDR3 region: CAAAGTSGVATQF.

V gene TRBV7-9 combines with J gene TRBJ2-7; TCRdb's D gene call, TRBD1, goes unchecked for lack of DNA. Germline assignment: CDR1 SEHNR and CDR2 FQNEAQ (reference sequence). This CDR3 contains 12 residues. CDR3 sequence: CASSFRGHEQYF.

The chain couples TRBV10-3 to TRBJ1-2; the TRBD1 assignment by TCRdb is unverifiable without DNA. Germline V CDR1 and CDR2: ENHRY, SYGVKD. The CDR3 sequence is 14 residues long. The CDR3 reads CAISESGADYGYTF.

The J gene is TRBJ1-5, the V gene TRBV7-8; TCRdb designates TRBD1, a call that cannot be tested without DNA. The CDR3 runs to 17 residues. Germline CDR1 reads SGHVS; CDR2 reads FQNEAQ. CDR3 in amino acids: CASSVQGPYYSNQPQHF.

The chain employs TRBV5-1 and TRBJ1-1; no DNA is available, so the TRBD1 call from TCRdb remains unchecked. CDR1 is SGHRS, CDR2 YFSETQ, per germline. This CDR3 comprises 17 residues. This chain's CDR3 is CASSLRQGARKNTEAFF.

This chain links TRBV4-3 with TRBJ2-3; the D call of TRBD2 rests on TCRdb alone, since no DNA is present to check it. The CDR3 consists of 13 residues. CDR1 and CDR2 (germline): LGHNA, YSLEER. CDR3 loop: CASSQRGRGTQYF.

V usage is TRBV5-4 and J usage is TRBJ2-7. This CDR3 has 13 residues. Germline assignment: CDR1 SGHNT and CDR2 YYREEE (reference sequence). The CDR3: CASSSDGPYEQYF.

The V and J genes are TRBV7-2 and TRBJ1-4; TCRdb outputs TRBD1, but without DNA this stays unchecked. The CDR3 covers 16 residues. Germline CDR1 and CDR2: SGHTA and FQGNSA. This CDR3 reads CASSLVGKATNEKLFF. The variable domain in full, completed from reference TRBV7-2 and TRBJ1-4, reads GAGVSQSPSNKVTEKGKDVELRCDPISGHTALYWYRQSLGQGLEFLIYFQGNSAPDKSGLPSDRFSAERTGGSVSTLTIQRTQQEDSAVYLCASSLVGKATNEKLFFGSGTQLSVL.

This chain connects TRBV5-1 to TRBJ2-7; TCRdb designates TRBD1, a call that cannot be tested without DNA. The length of the CDR3 is 14 residues. From germline, CDR1 is SGHRS and CDR2 YFSETQ. The CDR3 loop is CASSLGQGASEQYF.

The chain uses TRBV5-1 and TRBJ2-7; the D gene TCRdb calls, TRBD2, cannot be checked with no DNA. CDR1 SGHRS and CDR2 YFSETQ come from the germline V gene. The CDR3 loop spans 15 amino acids. CDR3 loop: CASSWGTSGTYEQYF.

This CDR3 is CSASDRGNYGYTF. The V gene is TRBV20-1, the J gene TRBJ1-2; the D call of TRBD1 rests on TCRdb alone, since no DNA is present to check it. The germline CDR1 and CDR2 sequences are DFQATT and SNEGSKA (reference sequence). The CDR3 loop spans 13 amino acids.

V gene TRBV5-1 combines with J gene TRBJ2-3; the TCRdb D gene call, TRBD1, has no DNA to confirm it. CDR1 and CDR2 (germline): SGHRS, YFSETQ. CDR3 size: 14 residues. CDR3 protein: CASVTGIGTDTQYF.

The rearrangement uses TRBV7-2 and TRBJ2-7; the TCRdb D gene call, TRBD1, has no DNA to confirm it. The CDR3 has 15 amino acids. Germline V gene lookup returns CDR1 SGHTA and CDR2 FQGNSA. The CDR3 region is CASSETAGTHYEQYF.

The CDR3 sequence: CASRIQSGELFF. The chain joins TRBV28 to TRBJ2-2. This CDR3 is 12 amino acids long. CDR1 and CDR2 (germline): MDHEN, SYDVKM.

The chain carries TRBV20-1 and TRBJ2-1; TCRdb's D gene call, TRBD2, goes unchecked for lack of DNA. Germline assignment: CDR1 DFQATT and CDR2 SNEGSKA (reference sequence). The CDR3 is 18 residues long. CDR3 loop: CSARDLSPAGGPNNEQFF.

The chain couples TRBV7-8 to TRBJ2-1; the D gene TCRdb calls, TRBD2, cannot be checked with no DNA. The CDR3 consists of 16 residues. The germline V gene encodes CDR1 SGHVS and CDR2 FQNEAQ. The CDR3 spells CASSFVRRGGWNEQFF.

This chain links TRBV12-3 or TRBV12-4 with TRBJ2-3; the TCRdb call, TRBD1, lacks DNA for checking. This CDR3 is 15 amino acids long. CDR3 loop: CASSFGDRALWTQYF.

V gene TRBV4-3 combines with J gene TRBJ2-4; as DNA is missing, the TRBD1 call by TCRdb cannot be tested. The length of the CDR3 is 18 residues. The V gene's germline CDR1 is LGHNA and CDR2 YSLEER. The CDR3 here is CASSQDPPGTPKNGIQYF.